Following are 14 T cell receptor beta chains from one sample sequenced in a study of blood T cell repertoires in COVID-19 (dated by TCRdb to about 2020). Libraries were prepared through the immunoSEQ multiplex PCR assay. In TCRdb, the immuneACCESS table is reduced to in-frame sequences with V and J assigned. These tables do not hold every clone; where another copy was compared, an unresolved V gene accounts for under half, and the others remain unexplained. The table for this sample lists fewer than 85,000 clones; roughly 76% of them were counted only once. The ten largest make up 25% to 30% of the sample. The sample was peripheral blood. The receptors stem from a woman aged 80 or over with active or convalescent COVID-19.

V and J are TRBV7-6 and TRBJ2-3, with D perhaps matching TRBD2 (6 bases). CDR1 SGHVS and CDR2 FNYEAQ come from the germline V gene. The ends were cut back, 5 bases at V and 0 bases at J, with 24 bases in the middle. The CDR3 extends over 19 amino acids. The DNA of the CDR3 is TGTGCCAGCAGCCCCAAGCCAGGCGGCCGGGGGATCAGCACAGATACGCAGTATTTT. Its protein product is CASSPKPGGRGISTDTQYF.

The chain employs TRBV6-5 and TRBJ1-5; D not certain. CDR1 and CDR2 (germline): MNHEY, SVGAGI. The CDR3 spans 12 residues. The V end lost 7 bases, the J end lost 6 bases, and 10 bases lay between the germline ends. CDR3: CASNFASQPQHF. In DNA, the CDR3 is TGTGCCAGCAATTTTGCCAGTCAGCCCCAGCATTTT.

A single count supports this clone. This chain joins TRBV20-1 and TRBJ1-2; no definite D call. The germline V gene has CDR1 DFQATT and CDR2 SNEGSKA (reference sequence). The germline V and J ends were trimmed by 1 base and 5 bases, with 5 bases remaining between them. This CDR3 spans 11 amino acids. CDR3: CSARAGYGYTF. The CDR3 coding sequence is TGCAGTGCTAGAGCAGGATATGGCTACACCTTC.

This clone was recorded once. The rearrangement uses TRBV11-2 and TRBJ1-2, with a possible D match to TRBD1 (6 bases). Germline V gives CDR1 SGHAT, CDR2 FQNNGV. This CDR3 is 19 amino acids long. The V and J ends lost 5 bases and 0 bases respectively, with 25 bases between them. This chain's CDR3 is CASSAVQGRGGPSNYGYTF. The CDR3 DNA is TGTGCCAGCAGCGCGGTACAGGGCCGGGGGGGACCTTCTAACTATGGCTACACCTTC.

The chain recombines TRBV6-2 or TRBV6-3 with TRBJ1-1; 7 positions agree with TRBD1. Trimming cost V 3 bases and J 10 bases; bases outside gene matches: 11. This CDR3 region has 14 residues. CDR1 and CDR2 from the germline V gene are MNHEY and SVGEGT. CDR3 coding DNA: TGTGCCAGCAGTTATGACGGGACAGCCGGCGGAGCTTTCTTT. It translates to CASSYDGTAGGAFF.

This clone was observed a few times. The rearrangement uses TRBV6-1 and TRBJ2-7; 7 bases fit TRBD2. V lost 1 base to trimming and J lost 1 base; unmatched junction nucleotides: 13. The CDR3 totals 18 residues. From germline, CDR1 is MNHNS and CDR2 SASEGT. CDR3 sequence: CASSEEVVGAGESYEQYF. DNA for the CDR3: TGTGCCAGCAGTGAAGAAGTCGTAGGGGCGGGGGAATCCTACGAGCAGTACTTC.

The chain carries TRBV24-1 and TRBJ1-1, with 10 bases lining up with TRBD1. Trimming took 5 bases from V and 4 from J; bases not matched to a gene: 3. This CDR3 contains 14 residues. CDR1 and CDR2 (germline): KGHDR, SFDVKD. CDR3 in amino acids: CATSAGTGVTEAFF. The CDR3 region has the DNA TGTGCCACCAGTGCCGGGACAGGGGTCACTGAAGCTTTCTTT.

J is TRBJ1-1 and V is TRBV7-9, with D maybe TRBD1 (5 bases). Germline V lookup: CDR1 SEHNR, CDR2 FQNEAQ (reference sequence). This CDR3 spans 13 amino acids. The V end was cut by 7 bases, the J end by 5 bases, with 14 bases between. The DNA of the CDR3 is TGTGCCAGCAAGACTGGGGGGGTGACTGAAGCTTTCTTT. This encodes CASKTGGVTEAFF.

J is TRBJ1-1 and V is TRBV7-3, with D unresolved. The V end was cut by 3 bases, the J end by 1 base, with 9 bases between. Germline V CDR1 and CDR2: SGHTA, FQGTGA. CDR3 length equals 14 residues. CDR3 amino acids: CASSFQTENTEAFF. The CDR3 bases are TGTGCCAGCAGCTTCCAAACAGAGAACACTGAAGCTTTCTTT.

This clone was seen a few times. The CDR3 sequence is CAWRGSTPDQPQHF. CDR3 sequence (DNA): TGTGCCTGGAGAGGTTCGACTCCGGATCAGCCCCAGCATTTT. This chain links TRBV30 with TRBJ1-5; D is unresolved. The CDR3 contains 14 residues. Trimming left V 3 bases short and J 5 bases short, with 14 bases between. CDR1 is GTSNPN and CDR2 is SVGIG in the germline V gene (reference sequence). Complete variable domain (other parts from reference TRBV30 and TRBJ1-5): SQTIHQWPATLVQPVGSPLSLECTVEGTSNPNLYWYRQAAGRGLQLLFYSVGIGQISSEVPQNLSASRPQDRQFILSSKKLLLSDSGFYLCAWRGSTPDQPQHFGDGTRLSIL.

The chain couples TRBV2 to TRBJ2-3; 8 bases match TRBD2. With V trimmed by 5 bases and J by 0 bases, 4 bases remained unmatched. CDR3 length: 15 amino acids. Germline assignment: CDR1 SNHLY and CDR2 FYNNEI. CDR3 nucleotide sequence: TGTGCCAGCAGTCCAGCGGGGGTAAGCACAGATACGCAGTATTTT. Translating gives CASSPAGVSTDTQYF.

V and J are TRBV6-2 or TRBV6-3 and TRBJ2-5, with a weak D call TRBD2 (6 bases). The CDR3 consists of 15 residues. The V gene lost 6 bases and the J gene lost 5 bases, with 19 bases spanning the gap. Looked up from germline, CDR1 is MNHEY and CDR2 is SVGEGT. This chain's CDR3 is CASSGLGRGRETQYF. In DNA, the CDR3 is TGTGCCAGCAGCGGACTGGGGCGGGGCAGGGAGACCCAGTACTTC.

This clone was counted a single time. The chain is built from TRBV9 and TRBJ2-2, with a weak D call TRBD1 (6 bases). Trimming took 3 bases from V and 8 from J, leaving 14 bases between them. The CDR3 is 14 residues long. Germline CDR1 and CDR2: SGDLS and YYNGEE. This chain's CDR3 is CASSGTERPGELFF. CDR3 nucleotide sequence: TGTGCCAGCAGCGGGACAGAACGACCGGGGGAGCTGTTTTTT.

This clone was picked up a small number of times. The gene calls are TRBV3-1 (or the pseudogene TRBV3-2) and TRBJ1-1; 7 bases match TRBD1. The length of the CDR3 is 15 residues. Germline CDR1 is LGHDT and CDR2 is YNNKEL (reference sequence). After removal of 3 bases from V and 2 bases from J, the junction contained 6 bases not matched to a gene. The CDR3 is CASSHRGVSNTEAFF. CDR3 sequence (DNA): TGTGCCAGCAGCCACAGGGGGGTATCAAACACTGAAGCTTTCTTT.